This T cell receptor (beta chain) was recovered during a study of cytotoxic CD8 clonotypes in ibrutinib-treated CLL. As for the study in general: After median around 5.5 years, roughly 15 stayed in remission, approximately 12 progressed; responses approximately 24 partial, 2 complete. Response samples came after a median roughly twelve months of treatment, range 6 to 36. Study-wide results and caveats: Higher clonality was seen at ibrutinib response and a return toward baseline at progression.

On this clone itself: What it binds is not known.

The method was immunoSEQ multiplex PCR; TCRdb's version includes in-frame clones alone and lacks a portion of them. The repertoire has about 270,000 clones, less than 85% of them found once; the top ten carry roughly 5%. The junction had 7 bases not matched to a gene; V was cut back by 1 base and J by 2 bases. CDR3 size: 16 residues. Germline V CDR1 and CDR2: SGHRS, YFSETQ. The genes are TRBV5-1 and TRBJ2-3; 7 bases line up with TRBD2. The TCR was taken from a human donor with chronic lymphocytic leukemia. Material: PBMCs, obtained at disease progression, from a patient treated with ibrutinib. The CDR3 protein is CASSLIGGLDTDTQYF. In nucleotides, the CDR3 is TGCGCCAGCAGCTTGATCGGGGGGTTAGACACAGATACGCAGTATTTT.